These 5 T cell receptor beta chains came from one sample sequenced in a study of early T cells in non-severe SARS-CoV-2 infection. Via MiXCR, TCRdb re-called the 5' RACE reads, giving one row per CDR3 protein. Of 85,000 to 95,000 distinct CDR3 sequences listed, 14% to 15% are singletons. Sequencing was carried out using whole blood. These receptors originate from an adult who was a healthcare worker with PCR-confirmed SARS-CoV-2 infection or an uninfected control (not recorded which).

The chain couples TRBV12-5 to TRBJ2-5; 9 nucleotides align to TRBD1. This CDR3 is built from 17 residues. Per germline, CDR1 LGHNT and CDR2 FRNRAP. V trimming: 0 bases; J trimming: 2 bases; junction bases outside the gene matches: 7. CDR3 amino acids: CASGLVLGTGRQETQYF. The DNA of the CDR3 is TGTGCTAGTGGTTTGGTACTTGGGACAGGGAGACAAGAGACCCAGTACTTC.

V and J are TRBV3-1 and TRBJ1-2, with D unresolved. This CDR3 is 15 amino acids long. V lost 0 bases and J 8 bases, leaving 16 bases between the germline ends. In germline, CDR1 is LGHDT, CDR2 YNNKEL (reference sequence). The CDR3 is CASSQDTVRGDGYTF. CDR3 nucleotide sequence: TGTGCCAGCAGCCAAGACACCGTGCGGGGAGACGGCTACACCTTC.

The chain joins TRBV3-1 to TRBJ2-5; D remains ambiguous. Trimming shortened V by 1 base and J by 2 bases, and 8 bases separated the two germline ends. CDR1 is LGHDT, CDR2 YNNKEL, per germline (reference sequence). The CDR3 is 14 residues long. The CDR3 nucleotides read TGTGCCAGCAGCCAAGTGAGGTTTCAAGAGACCCAGTACTTC. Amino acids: CASSQVRFQETQYF.

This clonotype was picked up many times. The CDR3 sequence is CASSRFPTGGTSTDTQYF. Written as DNA, the CDR3 is TGCGCCAGCAGCCGCTTTCCGACAGGGGGCACTAGCACAGATACGCAGTATTTT. The chain has TRBV5-1 and TRBJ2-3; 10 bases are a match to TRBD1. Germline CDR1 SGHRS, CDR2 YFSETQ. The CDR3 covers 18 residues. V gave up 4 bases and J gave up 0 bases; unmatched junction bases: 11.

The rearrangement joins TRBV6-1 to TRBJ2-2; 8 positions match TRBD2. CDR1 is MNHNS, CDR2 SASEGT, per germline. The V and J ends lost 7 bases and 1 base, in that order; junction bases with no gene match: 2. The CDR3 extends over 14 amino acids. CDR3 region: CASNLAGNTGELFF. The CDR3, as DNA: TGTGCCAGCAATCTAGCGGGGAACACCGGGGAGCTGTTTTTT.